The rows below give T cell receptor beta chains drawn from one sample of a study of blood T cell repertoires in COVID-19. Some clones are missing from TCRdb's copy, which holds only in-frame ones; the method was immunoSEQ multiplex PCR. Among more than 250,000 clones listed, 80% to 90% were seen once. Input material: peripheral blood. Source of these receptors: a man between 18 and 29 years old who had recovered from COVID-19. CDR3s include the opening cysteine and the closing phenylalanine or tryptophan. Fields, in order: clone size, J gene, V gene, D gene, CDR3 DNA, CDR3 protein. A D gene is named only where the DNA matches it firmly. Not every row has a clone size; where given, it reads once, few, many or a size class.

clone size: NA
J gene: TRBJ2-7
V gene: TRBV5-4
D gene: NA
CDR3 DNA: TGTGCCAGCAGCTTGGATGCCGAAAGGACTGACTACGAGCAGTACTTC
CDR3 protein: CASSLDAERTDYEQYF

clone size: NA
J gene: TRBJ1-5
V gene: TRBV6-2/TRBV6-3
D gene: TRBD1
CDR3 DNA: TGTGCCAGCAGTACCGGGACAGGGGGAATTCGGCAGCCCCAGCATTTT
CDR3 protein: CASSTGTGGIRQPQHF

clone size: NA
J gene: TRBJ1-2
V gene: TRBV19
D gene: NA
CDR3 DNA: TGTGCCAGTAGTACGCACCTTATGGGGGGTTCGGATGGCTACACCTTC
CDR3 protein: CASSTHLMGGSDGYTF

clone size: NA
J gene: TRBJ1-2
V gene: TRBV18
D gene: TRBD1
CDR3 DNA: TGTGCCAGCTCACCGGGACAGGGGCTTCATGGCTACACCTTC
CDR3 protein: CASSPGQGLHGYTF

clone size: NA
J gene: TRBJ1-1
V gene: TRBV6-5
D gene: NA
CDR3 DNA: TGTGCCAGCAGCTCGAACACTGAAGCTTTCTTT
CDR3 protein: CASSSNTEAFF

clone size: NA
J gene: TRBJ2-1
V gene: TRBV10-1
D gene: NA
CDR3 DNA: TGCGCCAGCAGTTTGGGCGGGATAGAATACAATGAGCAGTTCTTC
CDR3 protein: CASSLGGIEYNEQFF

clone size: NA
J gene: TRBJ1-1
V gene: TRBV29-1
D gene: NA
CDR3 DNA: TGCAGCGTCACCGGGGCGGGATCGAGCCAAGGCACTGAAGCTTTCTTT
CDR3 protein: CSVTGAGSSQGTEAFF

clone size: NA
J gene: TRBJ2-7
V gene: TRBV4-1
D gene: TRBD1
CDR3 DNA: TGCGCCAGCAGCCAAGTTTGGGCAGGGGGTGATGACGAGCAGTACTTC
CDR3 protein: CASSQVWAGGDDEQYF

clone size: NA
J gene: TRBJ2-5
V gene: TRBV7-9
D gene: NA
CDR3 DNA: TGTGCCAGCAGCTTAGAGGCGGGAGAGACCCAGTACTTC
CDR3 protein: CASSLEAGETQYF

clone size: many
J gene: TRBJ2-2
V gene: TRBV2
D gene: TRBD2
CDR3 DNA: TGTGCCAGCAGTGATCGGGGGGAGAACACCGGGGAGCTGTTTTTT
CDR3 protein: CASSDRGENTGELFF

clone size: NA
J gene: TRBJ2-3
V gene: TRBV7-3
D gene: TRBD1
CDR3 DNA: TGTGCCAGCAGCTTTACAGGGGCTAGCACAGATACGCAGTATTTT
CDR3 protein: CASSFTGASTDTQYF

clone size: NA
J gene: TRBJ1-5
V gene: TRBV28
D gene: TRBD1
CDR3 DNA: TGTGCCACGAAGGGGGCCTTTGCTAGCAATCAGCCCCAGCATTTT
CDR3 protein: CATKGAFASNQPQHF

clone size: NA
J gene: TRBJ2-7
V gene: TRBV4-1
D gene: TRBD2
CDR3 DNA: TGCGCCAGCAGCCAATGGGGGGGGGCCTACGAGCAGTACTTC
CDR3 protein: CASSQWGGAYEQYF

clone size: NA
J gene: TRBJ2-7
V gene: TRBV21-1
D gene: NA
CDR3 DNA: TGTGCCAGCAACCGGACAGGGGGTATGTACGAGCAGTACTTC
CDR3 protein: CASNRTGGMYEQYF

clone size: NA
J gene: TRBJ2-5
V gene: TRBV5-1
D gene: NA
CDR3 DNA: TGCGCCAGCACCCTGATGGGGGGGGGCCCAGAGACCCAGTACTTC
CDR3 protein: CASTLMGGGPETQYF

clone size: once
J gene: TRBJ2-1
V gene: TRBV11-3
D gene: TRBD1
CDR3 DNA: TGTGCCAGCAGCCGCACTAGACAGGGAAATGAGCAGTTCTTC
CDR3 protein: CASSRTRQGNEQFF

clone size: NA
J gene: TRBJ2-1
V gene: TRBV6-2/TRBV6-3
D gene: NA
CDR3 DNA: TGTGCCAGCAGTTACTCCTCCTTAGGGGACAATGAGCAGTTCTTC
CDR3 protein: CASSYSSLGDNEQFF

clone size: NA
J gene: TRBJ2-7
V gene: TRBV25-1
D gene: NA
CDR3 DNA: TGTGCCAGCAGTGAGGGGGAGGGGACAGGCCGCTCCTACGAGCAGTACTTC
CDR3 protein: CASSEGEGTGRSYEQYF

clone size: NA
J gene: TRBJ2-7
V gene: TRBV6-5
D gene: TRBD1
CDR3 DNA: TGTGCCAGCAGTTACTCGAGAGGGGGCTTAAGCGAGCAGTACTTC
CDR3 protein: CASSYSRGGLSEQYF

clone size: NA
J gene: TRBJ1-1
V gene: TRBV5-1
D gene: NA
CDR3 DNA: TGCGCCAGCAGCTTGGAGGGGCTCTTTGACACTGAAGCTTTCTTT
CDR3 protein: CASSLEGLFDTEAFF

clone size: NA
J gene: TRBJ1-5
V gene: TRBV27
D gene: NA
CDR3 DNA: TGTGCCAGCAGTTTGAGTTCCAATCAGCCCCAGCATTTT
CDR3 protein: CASSLSSNQPQHF

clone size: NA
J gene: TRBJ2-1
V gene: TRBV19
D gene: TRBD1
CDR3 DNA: TGTGCCAGTAGTCCCTGGGACAGGGGGACTTTTGAGCAGTTCTTC
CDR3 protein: CASSPWDRGTFEQFF

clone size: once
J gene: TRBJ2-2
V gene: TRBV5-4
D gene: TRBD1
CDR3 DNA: TGTGCCAGCAGCTCTGGACAGGGCACCGGGGAGCTGTTTTTT
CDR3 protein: CASSSGQGTGELFF

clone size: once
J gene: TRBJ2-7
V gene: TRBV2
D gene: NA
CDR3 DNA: TGTGCCAGCAGTGAACGAGCTTACGAGCAGTACTTC
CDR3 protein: CASSERAYEQYF

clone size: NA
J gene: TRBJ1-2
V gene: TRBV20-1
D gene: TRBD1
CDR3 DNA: TGCAGTGCAACAGGGGCTGGCTACACCTTC
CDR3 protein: CSATGAGYTF

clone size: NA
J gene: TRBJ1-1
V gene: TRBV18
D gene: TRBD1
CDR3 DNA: TGTGCCAGCTCAGGGGGACAGAGGAACACTGAAGCTTTCTTT
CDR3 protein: CASSGGQRNTEAFF

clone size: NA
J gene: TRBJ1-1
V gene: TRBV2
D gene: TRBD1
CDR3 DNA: TGTGCCGGAGGACAGGTGAACACTGAAGCTTTCTTT
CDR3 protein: CAGGQVNTEAFF

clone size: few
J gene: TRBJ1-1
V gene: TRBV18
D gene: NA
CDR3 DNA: TGTGCCAGCTCACCTTGGGGGCCGGCGAACACTGAAGCTTTCTTT
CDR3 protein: CASSPWGPANTEAFF

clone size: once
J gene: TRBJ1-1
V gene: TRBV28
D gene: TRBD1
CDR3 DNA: TGTGCCAGCAGCCCTTTCGGGACAGGATACACTGAAGCTTTCTTT
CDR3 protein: CASSPFGTGYTEAFF

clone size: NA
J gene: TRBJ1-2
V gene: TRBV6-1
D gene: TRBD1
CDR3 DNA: TGTGCCAGCAGTGAAAGGGACAGGGGGATCTATGGCTACACCTTC
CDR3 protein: CASSERDRGIYGYTF

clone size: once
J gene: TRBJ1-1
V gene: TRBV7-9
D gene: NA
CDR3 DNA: TGTGCCAGCAGCTCTTCAACGGGGTTGAACACTGAAGCTTTCTTT
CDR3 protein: CASSSSTGLNTEAFF

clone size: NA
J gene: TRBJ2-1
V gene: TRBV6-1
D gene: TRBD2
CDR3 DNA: TGTGCCAGCAGTGAAGTGCTAGCGGGAGGACCGGATGAGCAGTTCTTC
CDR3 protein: CASSEVLAGGPDEQFF

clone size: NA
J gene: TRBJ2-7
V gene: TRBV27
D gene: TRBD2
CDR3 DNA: TGTGCCAGCAGTTCCTTAGGGGAGGGAACCTACGAGCAGTACTTC
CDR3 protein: CASSSLGEGTYEQYF

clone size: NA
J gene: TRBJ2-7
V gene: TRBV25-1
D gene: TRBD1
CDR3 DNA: TGTGCCAGCAGTGAATCTGGCAGGGGGTCCTACGAGCAGTACTTC
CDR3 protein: CASSESGRGSYEQYF

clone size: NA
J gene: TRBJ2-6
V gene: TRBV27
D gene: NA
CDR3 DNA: TGTGCCAGCAGTTTGTCGAGAGCGGAGGGCTCTGGGGCCAACGTCCTGACTTTC
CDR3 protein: CASSLSRAEGSGANVLTF

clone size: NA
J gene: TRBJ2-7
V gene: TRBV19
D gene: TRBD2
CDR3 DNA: TGTGCCAGTACCATTAGCGGGTCCTCCTACGAGCAGTACTTC
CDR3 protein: CASTISGSSYEQYF

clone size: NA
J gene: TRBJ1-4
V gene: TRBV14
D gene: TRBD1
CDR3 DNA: TGTGCCAGCAGCCCGAAGGTCTCAGGGGGCGGAAAACTGTTTTTT
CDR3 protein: CASSPKVSGGGKLFF

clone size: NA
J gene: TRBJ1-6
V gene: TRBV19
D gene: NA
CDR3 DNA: TGTGCCAGTAGTTTGGGGGGAGCACCCCTCCACTTT
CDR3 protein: CASSLGGAPLHF

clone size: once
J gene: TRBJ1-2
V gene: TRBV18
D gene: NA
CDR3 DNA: TGTGCCAGCTCTCCGACAACGAACTATGGCTACACCTTC
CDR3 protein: CASSPTTNYGYTF

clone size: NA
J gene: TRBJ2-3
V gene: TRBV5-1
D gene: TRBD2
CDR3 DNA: TGCGCCAGCAGGAGGACTGGACTAGCGGGGGGGAGCACAGATACGCAGTATTTT
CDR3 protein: CASRRTGLAGGSTDTQYF

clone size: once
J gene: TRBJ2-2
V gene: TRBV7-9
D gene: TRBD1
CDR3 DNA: TGTGCCAGCAGCTTTGGACAGGGTCTGAACACCGGGGAGCTGTTTTTT
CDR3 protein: CASSFGQGLNTGELFF

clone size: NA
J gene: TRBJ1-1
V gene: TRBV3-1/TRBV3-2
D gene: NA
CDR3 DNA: TGTGCCAGCAGCCAAGGACTCCTGAACACTGAAGCTTTCTTT
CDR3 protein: CASSQGLLNTEAFF

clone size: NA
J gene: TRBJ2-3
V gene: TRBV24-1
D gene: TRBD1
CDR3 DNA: TGTGCCACCAGTGAGCCAGGACAGGGTATAGATACGCAGTATTTT
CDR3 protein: CATSEPGQGIDTQYF

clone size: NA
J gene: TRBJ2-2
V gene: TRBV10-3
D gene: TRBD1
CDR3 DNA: TGTGCCATCAGAGGGACAGGGGGAACCGGGGAGCTGTTTTTT
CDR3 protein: CAIRGTGGTGELFF

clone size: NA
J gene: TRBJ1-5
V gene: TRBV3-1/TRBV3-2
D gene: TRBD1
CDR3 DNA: TGTGCCAGCAGTAAAAATACAGGGGATCAGCCCCAGCATTTT
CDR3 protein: CASSKNTGDQPQHF

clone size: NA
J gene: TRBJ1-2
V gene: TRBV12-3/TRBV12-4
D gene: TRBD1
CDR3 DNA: TGTGCCAGCAGCGACAGGGCGGAGGGCTACACCTTC
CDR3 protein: CASSDRAEGYTF

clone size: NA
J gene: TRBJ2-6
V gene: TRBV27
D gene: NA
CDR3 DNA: TGTGCCAGCAGTTATTACCCAAGCCAGGGTCGCGGGGCCAACGTCCTGACTTTC
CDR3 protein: CASSYYPSQGRGANVLTF

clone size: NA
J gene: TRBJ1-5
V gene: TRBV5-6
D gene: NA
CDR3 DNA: TGTGCCAGCAGCTTTCCGAATCAGCCCCAGCATTTT
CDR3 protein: CASSFPNQPQHF

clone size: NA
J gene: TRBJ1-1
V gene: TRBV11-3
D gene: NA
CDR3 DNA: TGTGCCAGCAGCTTAGGGCGGGGAAAGGGAAACACTGAAGCTTTCTTT
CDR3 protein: CASSLGRGKGNTEAFF

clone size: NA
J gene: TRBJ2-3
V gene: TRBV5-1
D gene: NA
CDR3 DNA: TGCGCCAGCAGCTCCCGGACGGTAACAACCCAGCGGGCTAGCACAGATACGCAGTATTTT
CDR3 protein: CASSSRTVTTQRASTDTQYF

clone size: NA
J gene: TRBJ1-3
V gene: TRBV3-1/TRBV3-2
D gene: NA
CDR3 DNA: TGTGCCAGCAGCCAAGGAGCTTCCTCTGGAAACACCATATATTTT
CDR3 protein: CASSQGASSGNTIYF

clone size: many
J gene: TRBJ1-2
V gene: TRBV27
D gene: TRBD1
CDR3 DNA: TGTGCCAGCAGCACGGGACAGGGCACGAGTGGCTACACCTTC
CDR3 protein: CASSTGQGTSGYTF

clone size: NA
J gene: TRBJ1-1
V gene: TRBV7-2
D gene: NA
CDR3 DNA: TGTGCCAGCAGCTTAGTAGCAGGGAGGGGCACTGAAGCTTTCTTT
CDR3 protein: CASSLVAGRGTEAFF

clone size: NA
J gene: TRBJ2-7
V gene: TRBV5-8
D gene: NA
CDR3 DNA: TGTGCCAGCAGCTCGTATTACGAGCAGTACTTC
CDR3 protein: CASSSYYEQYF

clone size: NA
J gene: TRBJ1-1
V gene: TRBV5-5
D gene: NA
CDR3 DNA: TGTGCCAGCACCTTTACCGACGGGAGTGAAGCTTTCTTT
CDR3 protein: CASTFTDGSEAFF

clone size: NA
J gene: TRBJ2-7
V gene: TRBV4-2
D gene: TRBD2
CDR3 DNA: TGTGCCAGCAGCCCATTTAGCGGGAGTACCAACGAGCAGTACTTC
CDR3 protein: CASSPFSGSTNEQYF

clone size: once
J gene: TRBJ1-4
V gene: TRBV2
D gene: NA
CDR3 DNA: TGTGCCAGCACCGCAGGGTTAGGTGAAAAACTGTTTTTT
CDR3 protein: CASTAGLGEKLFF

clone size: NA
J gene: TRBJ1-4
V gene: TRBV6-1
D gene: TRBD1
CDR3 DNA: TGTGCCAGCAGTGAAATGAGCAGGGGGCAAAGCTCGCTGTTTTTT
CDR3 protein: CASSEMSRGQSSLFF

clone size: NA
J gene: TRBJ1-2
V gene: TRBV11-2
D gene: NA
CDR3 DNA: TGTGCCAGCAGCTTCGGCGGGGATGCTGGCTACACCTTC
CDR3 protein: CASSFGGDAGYTF